This TCR beta chain was retrieved from a study of CD8 T cells in ankylosing spondylitis. Notes on the study in general: One TCR beta motif, made up of roughly 8 highly homologous variants, appeared characteristic of ankylosing spondylitis blood.

The ends were cut back, 8 bases at V and 7 bases at J, with 18 bases in the middle. Germline lookup yields CDR1 MNHNS and CDR2 SASEGT. The CDR3 contains 13 residues. TCRdb reprocessed the 5' RACE reads via MiXCR and lists one record per CDR3 protein. This table holds about 330,000 distinct CDR3 sequences, 8% found once. Concerning this clonotype itself: Antigen unknown.

The source is a male donor with ankylosing spondylitis. The chain combines TRBV6-1 with TRBJ2-7; the D call may be TRBD1 or TRBD2 (5 bases each). The sequencing sample was made of blood, either unsorted or a sorted T cell fraction (not recorded which). The CDR3 protein is CASSGTGRLEQYF. CDR3 nucleotides: TGTGCCAGCTCCGGGACCGGGCGACTGGAGCAGTACTTC.